Listed below are T cell receptor beta chains from one sample, sequenced in a study of cytomegalovirus exposure and HLA in healthy donors. Some clones are missing from TCRdb's copy, which holds only in-frame ones; the method was immunoSEQ multiplex PCR. This table has 90,000 to 100,000 clones, roughly three quarters appearing once. The source material was PBMCs. Receptor source: a woman aged 55 to 70 in good health and CMV-seronegative. Both conserved end residues are part of each CDR3. The D gene is left open where the match is weak. Clone sizes are given selectively: once, few, many, or a class where the clone is expanded.

V	D	size	J	CDR3	DNA
TRBV7-9	NA	NA	TRBJ1-1	CASSTQEYTEAFF	TGTGCCAGCAGCACACAGGAGTACACTGAAGCTTTCTTT
TRBV7-7	TRBD2	NA	TRBJ2-5	CASSPGTSHSETQYF	TGTGCCAGCAGCCCCGGGACTAGTCATTCAGAGACCCAGTACTTC
TRBV7-2	TRBD1	NA	TRBJ1-2	CASSSRDRSGYTF	TGTGCCAGCAGCTCCCGGGACAGGAGTGGCTACACCTTC
TRBV30	TRBD1	NA	TRBJ2-6	CAKGAGGGSGANVLTF	TGTGCCAAGGGAGCAGGGGGCGGCTCTGGGGCCAACGTCCTGACTTTC
TRBV7-2	NA	few	TRBJ1-6	CASSGRGISPLHF	TGTGCCAGCTCGGGTCGAGGTATCTCACCCCTCCACTTT
TRBV10-2	NA	NA	TRBJ2-6	CASIRGSGANVLTF	TGCGCCAGCATAAGGGGGTCTGGGGCCAACGTCCTGACTTTC
TRBV6-1	NA	NA	TRBJ1-2	CASSEGLLAGYTF	TGTGCCAGCAGTGAAGGACTGTTGGCCGGCTACACCTTC
TRBV7-2	NA	few	TRBJ2-7	CASSISSSPTYEQYF	TGTGCCAGCAGTATTTCCTCTAGCCCGACCTACGAGCAGTACTTC
TRBV6-1	TRBD1	NA	TRBJ1-2	CASSPNGQDRDGYTF	TGTGCCAGCAGTCCCAACGGACAGGACCGAGATGGCTACACCTTC
TRBV5-1	NA	few	TRBJ2-2	CASSPRQNTGELFF	TGCGCCAGCAGCCCGCGACAGAACACCGGGGAGCTGTTTTTT
TRBV18	TRBD1	NA	TRBJ1-2	CASSLPGQRDYGYTF	TGTGCCAGCTCCCTCCCGGGACAGAGAGACTATGGCTACACCTTC
TRBV27	TRBD1	NA	TRBJ2-7	CASSWSTGGYYEQYF	TGTGCCAGCAGTTGGTCGACAGGGGGGTACTACGAGCAGTACTTC
TRBV14	NA	NA	TRBJ1-1	CATSRGLNTEAFF	TGTGCCACCTCGAGAGGGCTGAACACTGAAGCTTTCTTT
TRBV6-1	NA	NA	TRBJ1-4	CASNPGGAVGEKLFF	TGTGCCAGCAACCCGGGGGGGGCTGTTGGGGAAAAACTGTTTTTT
TRBV18	TRBD1	NA	TRBJ1-1	CASSPRGQGDTEAFF	TGTGCCAGCTCACCACGAGGACAGGGGGACACTGAAGCTTTCTTT
TRBV12-5	TRBD1	NA	TRBJ2-3	CANTQGAGDTQYF	TGTGCTAATACACAGGGGGCAGGAGATACGCAGTATTTT
TRBV7-8	NA	NA	TRBJ2-7	CASSLVGYEQYF	TGTGCCAGCAGCTTAGTCGGGTACGAGCAGTACTTC
TRBV9	TRBD1	once	TRBJ1-1	CASSAVGTGVGYTEAFF	TGTGCCAGCAGCGCCGTGGGGACAGGGGTGGGATACACTGAAGCTTTCTTT
TRBV5-4	TRBD2	NA	TRBJ2-5	CASSLRGTRAETQYF	TGTGCCAGCAGCTTGAGAGGGACTAGAGCAGAGACCCAGTACTTC
TRBV28	TRBD1	NA	TRBJ1-2	CASRNSGGLGGYTF	TGTGCCAGCAGAAACTCAGGGGGGTTGGGTGGCTACACCTTC
TRBV6-5	TRBD1	NA	TRBJ1-5	CASSLGQGDQPQHF	TGTGCCAGCAGTTTGGGACAGGGGGATCAGCCCCAGCATTTT
TRBV30	TRBD1	once	TRBJ2-2	CAWSWKGALGGELFF	TGTGCCTGGAGTTGGAAGGGGGCGCTGGGCGGGGAGCTGTTTTTT
TRBV7-6	NA	few	TRBJ1-1	CASSLSGERTEAFF	TGTGCCAGCAGCTTATCAGGGGAAAGAACTGAAGCTTTCTTT
TRBV27	NA	NA	TRBJ2-3	CASSLSRPHTKYF	TGTGCCAGCAGTTTGTCTCGCCCCCACACGAAGTATTTT
TRBV4-3	NA	few	TRBJ2-7	CASSQDQGIEQYF	TGCGCCAGCAGCCAAGATCAGGGTATCGAGCAGTACTTC
TRBV9	TRBD1	NA	TRBJ1-2	CASSDGQGRDPDYGYTF	TGTGCCAGCAGCGATGGACAGGGCCGGGATCCCGACTATGGCTACACCTTC
TRBV7-9	NA	NA	TRBJ2-1	CASSPLGGATYNEQFF	TGTGCCAGCAGCCCTCTAGGGGGGGCAACCTACAATGAGCAGTTCTTC
TRBV10-3	TRBD1	NA	TRBJ1-1	CATRQRQGSTEAFF	TGTGCCACGCGTCAAAGACAGGGGAGTACTGAAGCTTTCTTT
TRBV7-2	NA	NA	TRBJ1-2	CASSLGQQAYGYTF	TGTGCCAGCAGCTTAGGGCAACAGGCCTATGGCTACACCTTC
TRBV4-3	NA	NA	TRBJ1-1	CASSRAGPRNTEAFF	TGCGCCAGCAGCCGGGCAGGGCCTCGGAACACTGAAGCTTTCTTT
TRBV19	TRBD2	NA	TRBJ2-7	CASSISLAGGPSYEQYF	TGTGCCAGTAGTATTAGCCTAGCGGGAGGCCCTTCCTACGAGCAGTACTTC
TRBV5-1	NA	NA	TRBJ2-3	CASSSTGGNTGDTQYF	TGCGCCAGCAGCTCGACCGGGGGTAATACGGGAGATACGCAGTATTTT
TRBV2	TRBD1	NA	TRBJ1-5	CASSQGEARQPQHF	TGTGCCAGCAGTCAGGGGGAGGCGCGGCAGCCCCAGCATTTT
TRBV28	TRBD2	NA	TRBJ2-1	CASSFGLAGIFNEQFF	TGTGCCAGCAGTTTCGGACTAGCGGGTATCTTCAATGAGCAGTTCTTC
TRBV6-5	TRBD1	NA	TRBJ2-7	CASSSRDRGQYF	TGTGCCAGCAGTTCCCGGGACAGAGGGCAGTACTTC
TRBV19	NA	few	TRBJ2-1	CASSIAYRESEQFF	TGTGCCAGTAGTATAGCATATCGGGAGAGTGAGCAGTTCTTC
TRBV19	NA	NA	TRBJ2-7	CASSIAGEQYF	TGTGCCAGTAGTATTGCCGGCGAGCAGTACTTC